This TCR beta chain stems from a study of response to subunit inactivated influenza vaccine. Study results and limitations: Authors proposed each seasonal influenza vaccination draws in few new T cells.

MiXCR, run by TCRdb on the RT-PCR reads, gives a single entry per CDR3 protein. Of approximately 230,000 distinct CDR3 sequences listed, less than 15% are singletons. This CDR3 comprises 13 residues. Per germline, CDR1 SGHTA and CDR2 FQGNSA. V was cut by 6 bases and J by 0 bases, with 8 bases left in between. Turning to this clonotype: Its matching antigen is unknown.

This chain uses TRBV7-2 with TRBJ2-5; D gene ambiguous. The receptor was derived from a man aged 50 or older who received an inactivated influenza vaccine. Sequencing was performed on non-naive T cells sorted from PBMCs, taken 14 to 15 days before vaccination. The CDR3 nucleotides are TGTGCCAGCAGTAGACGAAACCAAGAGACCCAGTACTTC. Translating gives CASSRRNQETQYF.